The T cell receptor (beta chain) described here comes from a study of T cells in Graves' hyperthyroidism and ophthalmopathy. Patients aged 18 to 65 had newly diagnosed hyperthyroidism lasting under 2 months. Blood from later-ophthalmopathy patients was taken at first hyperthyroidism diagnosis. The trim removed 5 bases at V and 3 bases at J, leaving 6 bases unmatched. CDR3 length: 15 residues. Per germline, CDR1 SGHRS and CDR2 YFSETQ. Amplification targeted TCR beta CDR3 regions from RNA transcripts. Initially, a first-round RT-PCR of the TCR CDR3 employed the HTBI primer set. TCRdb re-called the multiplex PCR reads with MiXCR, one entry per CDR3 protein. The sample consists of under 750,000 distinct CDR3 sequences, roughly a sixth of them appearing once.

The receptor was derived from a woman aged 50 to 60 with Graves' hyperthyroidism that later progressed to Graves' ophthalmopathy. Sequencing was performed on blood. The rearrangement links TRBV5-1 to TRBJ2-5, with 11 positions matching TRBD1. CDR3 nucleotide sequence: TGCGCCAGCAGTACCCCGGGACAGGGGGAAGAGACCCAGTACTTC. It specifies CASSTPGQGEETQYF. The whole variable domain, remainder taken from reference TRBV5-1 and TRBJ2-5, is KAGVTQTPRYLIKTRGQQVTLSCSPISGHRSVSWYQQTPGQGLQFLFEYFSETQRNKGNFPGRFSGRQFSNSRSEMNVSTLELGDSALYLCASSTPGQGEETQYFGPGTRLLVL.